The 20 T cell receptor beta chains in this list originate from one sample, sequenced in a study of naive and memory T cell subsets. Two oligonucleotides, mixed equimolar, formed the beta constant-region primer covering TRBC1 and TRBC2. TCRdb reprocessed the UMI-ligation and nested PCR reads via MiXCR and lists one record per CDR3 protein. Of some 150,000 distinct CDR3 sequences listed, about 18% are singletons. Sequencing input: naive CD4+ T cells from blood. The receptors shown here come from a human donor in good health.

This rearrangement joins TRBV7-9 to TRBJ1-5, with D possibly TRBD1 on 6 matching bases. V lost 1 base and J 0 bases, leaving 16 bases between the germline ends. Germline CDR1 and CDR2: SEHNR and FQNEAQ (reference sequence). There are 18 residues in the CDR3. CDR3 nucleotide sequence: TGTGCCAGCAGCTTAGGGATATCAGGGGCCGGTAGCAATCAGCCCCAGCATTTT. Translation: CASSLGISGAGSNQPQHF.

The genes are TRBV6-6 and TRBJ2-1; D ambiguous. The germline V and J ends were trimmed by 8 bases and 0 bases, with 14 bases remaining between them. CDR1 is MNHNY, CDR2 SVGAGI, per germline (reference sequence). The length of the CDR3 is 15 residues. The CDR3 loop reads CASQHRISSYNEQFF. The CDR3 nucleotides read TGTGCCAGCCAGCACAGAATTAGCTCCTACAATGAGCAGTTCTTC.

The J gene is TRBJ1-1, the V gene TRBV28; 8 positions match TRBD1. The ends lost 3 bases at V and 5 bases at J; junction bases unmatched: 5. The CDR3 consists of 14 residues. The germline CDR1 and CDR2 sequences are MDHEN and SYDVKM. This chain's CDR3 is CASSLGQARTEAFF. As DNA, the CDR3 is TGTGCCAGCAGTTTGGGACAGGCACGAACTGAAGCTTTCTTT.

This clonotype was detected a few times. The chain joins TRBV3-1 to TRBJ2-7; D may match TRBD1 or TRBD2 (5 bases each). The CDR3 is made up of 14 amino acids. The V gene lost 4 bases and the J gene lost 4 bases, with 14 bases spanning the gap. Germline CDR1 is LGHDT and CDR2 is YNNKEL (reference sequence). CDR3 in amino acids: CASSPRGTGYEQYF. Written as DNA, the CDR3 is TGTGCCAGCAGCCCCCGAGGGACGGGATACGAGCAGTACTTC.

The rearrangement joins TRBV30 to TRBJ2-2; 7 bases line up with TRBD1. Per the germline V gene, CDR1 is GTSNPN and CDR2 is SVGIG (reference sequence). V shed 4 bases, J shed 1 base, and the junction held 3 bases outside the gene matches. This CDR3 region has 14 residues. CDR3 in DNA: TGTGCCTGGAAGGGGACAGAGAACACCGGGGAGCTGTTTTTT. Translated: CAWKGTENTGELFF.

This clonotype was found a few times. This chain links TRBV5-4 with TRBJ2-6, with D unclear. CDR3 length: 16 amino acids. Germline CDR1 SGHNT, CDR2 YYREEE (reference sequence). The V end was cut by 3 bases, the J end by 2 bases, with 12 bases between. The DNA of the CDR3 is TGTGCCAGCAGCTCCACCCCACGGACTGGGGCCAACGTCCTGACTTTC. It yields the protein CASSSTPRTGANVLTF.

The table lists this clonotype with a few counts. The chain couples TRBV13 to TRBJ2-2; 8 bases agree with TRBD1. Germline V CDR1 and CDR2: PRHDT, FYEKMQ (reference sequence). The CDR3 has 16 residues. V shed 1 base, J shed 5 bases, and the junction held 6 bases outside the gene matches. CDR3 region: CASSLVRTGWTGELFF. The CDR3 DNA follows: TGTGCCAGCAGCTTAGTCCGGACAGGGTGGACCGGGGAGCTGTTTTTT.

V is TRBV29-1 and J is TRBJ2-3, with TRBD2 matching 13 bases. CDR1 and CDR2 (germline): SQVTM, ANQGSEA. This CDR3 has 15 residues. V shed 6 bases and J 4 bases; nucleotides not matched to a gene: 7. The CDR3 bases are TGCAGCGTCCCCGGACTAGCGGGAGCCCCAGATACGCAGTATTTT. This sequence encodes CSVPGLAGAPDTQYF.

The CDR3 nucleotides read TGTGCCAGCAGCCAAGATCTCGCAGGGGGTCAGCGAAACATTCAGTACTTC. Residues: CASSQDLAGGQRNIQYF. The genes are TRBV3-1 and TRBJ2-4, with TRBD1 matching over 7 bases. This CDR3 contains 17 residues. V lost 0 bases and J lost 6; bases outside the gene matches: 11. Germline V gene data show CDR1 as LGHDT and CDR2 as YNNKEL (reference sequence).

This rearrangement joins TRBV12-3 or TRBV12-4 to TRBJ2-7; 7 bases align to TRBD2. J gave up 12 bases and V 6 bases, and 20 bases lay outside the gene matches. The CDR3 has 15 amino acids. The CDR3: CASRDDSVAGFLLYF. In nucleotides, the CDR3 is TGTGCCAGCAGAGACGACTCGGTAGCGGGTTTTCTTCTGTACTTC.

This clonotype was detected only a few times. The chain links TRBV2 to TRBJ1-5; D is perhaps TRBD1 (5 bases). CDR1 is SNHLY, CDR2 FYNNEI, per germline. The CDR3 length is 14 residues. V gave up 6 bases and J gave up 0 bases, with 9 bases separating them. In nucleotides, the CDR3 is TGTGCCAGCAGGGGGGGTTCTAGCAATCAGCCCCAGCATTTT. Residues: CASRGGSSNQPQHF.

The J gene is TRBJ2-7, the V gene TRBV4-2; weak D call: TRBD2 (5 bases). V lost 0 bases and J lost 2, with 11 bases in between. Germline loops: CDR1 LGHNA, CDR2 YNFKEQ. CDR3 length: 15 amino acids. The CDR3 region has the DNA TGTGCCAGCAGCCAAGAGATAGCGCCCACCTACGAGCAGTACTTC. This sequence encodes CASSQEIAPTYEQYF.

The rearrangement links TRBV12-3 or TRBV12-4 to TRBJ2-3; 12 nucleotides match TRBD2. Germline trimming cut 6 bases from V and 2 bases from J; bases unmatched to any gene: 3. The CDR3 has 15 residues. The CDR3 here is CASSRTSGATDTQYF. CDR3 bases: TGTGCCAGCAGCCGGACTAGCGGGGCCACAGATACGCAGTATTTT.

The chain links TRBV5-1 to TRBJ2-7; 8 positions agree with TRBD1. Germline V gene data show CDR1 as SGHRS and CDR2 as YFSETQ. Unmatched junction bases numbered 6, after V lost 4 bases and J lost 6 bases. The CDR3 is 13 residues long. The CDR3 region is CASSTGQGGEQYF. In nucleotides, the CDR3 is TGCGCCAGCAGCACCGGACAGGGCGGCGAGCAGTACTTC.

This chain joins TRBV12-5 and TRBJ2-1; D remains unclear. The CDR3 runs 11 residues. Germline V gene lookup returns CDR1 LGHNT and CDR2 FRNRAP. The germline V and J ends were trimmed by 3 bases and 8 bases, with 5 bases remaining between them. CDR3 sequence: CASGFNYEQFF. In DNA form, the CDR3 reads TGTGCTAGTGGTTTTAACTATGAGCAGTTCTTC.

V usage is TRBV3-1 and J usage is TRBJ2-2, with D perhaps assigned TRBD1 or TRBD2 (5 bases each). V was pared by 1 base and J by 5 bases, with 5 bases between. The CDR3 loop spans 13 amino acids. Germline loops: CDR1 LGHDT, CDR2 YNNKEL (reference sequence). The CDR3 DNA is TGTGCCAGCAGCCAAGGGGGGACCGGGGAGCTGTTTTTT. Its protein is CASSQGGTGELFF.

The table lists this clonotype with a few counts. This rearrangement joins TRBV21-1 to TRBJ2-7. TRBV21-1 represents a pseudogene. This CDR3 has 12 residues. The CDR3 DNA is TGTGCCAGCAGGCGAGAGTCCTACGAGCAGTACTTC. It yields the protein CASRRESYEQYF.

This clonotype has just a few counts. V gene TRBV19 combines with J gene TRBJ2-1; maybe TRBD1 (7 bases). The CDR3 consists of 16 residues. Germline CDR1 reads LNHDA; CDR2 reads SQIVND (reference sequence). Trimming cost V 3 bases and J 3 bases, with 15 bases left between them. The CDR3, as DNA: TGTGCCAGTAGTATTCTGGGCAGGGGGGACTACAATGAGCAGTTCTTC. It translates to CASSILGRGDYNEQFF.

This clonotype was found a few times. The V and J genes are TRBV9 and TRBJ2-2; either TRBD1 or TRBD2 may supply D (5 bases each). The CDR3 has 14 amino acids. Trimming shortened V by 7 bases and J by 5 bases, and 15 bases separated the two germline ends. The germline CDR1 and CDR2 sequences are SGDLS and YYNGEE. CDR3 DNA sequence: TGTGCCAGCGGGGCTTTAACTAGGACCGGGGAGCTGTTTTTT. It specifies CASGALTRTGELFF.

V gene TRBV12-5 combines with J gene TRBJ2-3; 9 bases align to TRBD2. Per the germline V gene, CDR1 is LGHNT and CDR2 is FRNRAP. The V gene end was trimmed by 0 bases and the J gene end by 4 bases; junction bases not matched to a gene: 11. This CDR3 spans 18 amino acids. The CDR3 DNA reads TGTGCTAGTGGTTTGGTTCGTTTTGGCGGGAGGGCTTCAGATACGCAGTATTTT. Translated: CASGLVRFGGRASDTQYF.